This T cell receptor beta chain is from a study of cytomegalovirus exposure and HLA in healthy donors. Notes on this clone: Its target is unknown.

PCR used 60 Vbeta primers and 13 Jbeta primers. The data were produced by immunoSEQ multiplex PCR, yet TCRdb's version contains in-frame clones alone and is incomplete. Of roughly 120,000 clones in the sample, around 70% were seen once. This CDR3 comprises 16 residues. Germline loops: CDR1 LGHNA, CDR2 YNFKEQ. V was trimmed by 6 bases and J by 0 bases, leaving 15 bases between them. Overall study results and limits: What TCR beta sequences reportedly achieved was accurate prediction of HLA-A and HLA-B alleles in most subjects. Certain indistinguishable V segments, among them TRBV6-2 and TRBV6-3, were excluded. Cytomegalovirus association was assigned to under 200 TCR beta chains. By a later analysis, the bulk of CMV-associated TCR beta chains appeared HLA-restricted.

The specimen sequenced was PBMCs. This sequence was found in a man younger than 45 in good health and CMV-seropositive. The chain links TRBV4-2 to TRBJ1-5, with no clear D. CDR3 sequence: CASSLGGVDSNQPQHF. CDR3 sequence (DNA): TGTGCCAGCAGTCTAGGCGGGGTGGATAGCAATCAGCCCCAGCATTTT.